The clone carrying this T cell receptor beta chain was recorded once. As yet, its antigen is unknown. This CDR3 is 13 amino acids long. V shed 5 bases and J 5 bases; nucleotides not matched to a gene: 2. Germline lookup yields CDR1 SGHTA and CDR2 FQGNSA. This entry is derived from a study of graft-versus-host responses after intestinal transplantation. Assay: immunoSEQ multiplex PCR; the TCRdb copy retains only in-frame clones and omits some. The sample lists about 120,000 clones; 75% to 95% were seen once. Sample: unstimulated CD4+ T cells sorted from spleen or lymph node cells, taken before intestinal transplant. The V gene is TRBV7-2, the J gene TRBJ1-5, with TRBD1 matching over 8 bases. The TCR sequence derives from a human donor who received an intestinal transplant. As DNA, the CDR3 is TGTGCCAGCAGCCAGGGGGCCCATCAGCCCCAGCATTTT. It translates to CASSQGAHQPQHF.